This is a list of T cell receptor beta chains from one sample in a study of blood T cell repertoires in COVID-19. The protocol was immunoSEQ multiplex PCR, while the TCRdb copy is restricted to in-frame clones and leaves out a portion. The table has 200,000 to 300,000 clones, around 83% seen once; the top ten hold over 7.5%. Sequencing was done on a sample of peripheral blood. The receptor source for this set is a woman of 80 years or more with acute or convalescent COVID-19. CDR3s include the opening cysteine and the closing phenylalanine or tryptophan. The D gene is left open where the match is weak. Expanded clones get a size class; other rows say once, few or many, or leave the size out.

V,D,size,J,CDR3,DNA
TRBV28,.,.,TRBJ1-5,CASSLTQRGSQPQHF,TGTGCCAGCAGTTTAACTCAACGCGGAAGTCAGCCCCAGCATTTT
TRBV3-1/TRBV3-2,TRBD1,.,TRBJ1-2,CASSQAGGLGYGYTF,TGTGCCAGCAGCCAAGCAGGGGGCCTGGGCTATGGCTACACCTTC
TRBV5-4,.,.,TRBJ1-1,CASSPTRGGTEAFF,TGTGCCAGCAGCCCGACCCGGGGGGGCACTGAAGCTTTCTTT
TRBV15,TRBD1,.,TRBJ1-4,CATSRTGQYNEKLFF,TGTGCCACCAGCAGAACGGGACAGTATAATGAAAAACTGTTTTTT
TRBV28,.,.,TRBJ1-5,CASSGREPQHF,TGTGCCAGCAGTGGCAGGGAGCCCCAGCATTTT
TRBV5-1,TRBD1,.,TRBJ1-2,CASSPTGGGGYTF,TGCGCCAGCAGCCCCACAGGGGGCGGAGGCTACACCTTC
TRBV7-9,.,once,TRBJ2-1,CASSLRFSGYNEQFF,TGTGCCAGCAGCTTAAGGTTTTCAGGGTACAATGAGCAGTTCTTC
TRBV6-5,.,.,TRBJ1-1,CASSYNEPSEAFF,TGTGCCAGCAGTTACAATGAGCCAAGCGAAGCTTTCTTT
TRBV2,.,few,TRBJ1-5,CASSDQGLRGQPQHF,TGTGCCAGCAGCGACCAGGGGTTGAGAGGTCAGCCCCAGCATTTT
TRBV3-1/TRBV3-2,TRBD1,.,TRBJ1-1,CASSQKYLDREAFF,TGTGCCAGCAGCCAAAAGTATTTGGACAGGGAAGCTTTCTTT
TRBV6-1,.,.,TRBJ1-6,CASSEASLNSPLHF,TGTGCCAGCAGTGAAGCTTCCTTAAATTCACCCCTCCACTTT
TRBV7-2,TRBD1,.,TRBJ2-1,CASSFTGTGNNEQFF,TGTGCCAGCAGCTTTACCGGGACAGGGAACAATGAGCAGTTCTTC
TRBV24-1,.,.,TRBJ1-2,CATSDLWTKQGGYTF,TGTGCCACCAGTGATTTGTGGACCAAGCAGGGTGGCTACACCTTC
TRBV28,TRBD1,.,TRBJ2-7,CASSWQGAGEQYF,TGTGCCAGCAGTTGGCAGGGGGCGGGCGAGCAGTACTTC
TRBV19,TRBD1,.,TRBJ1-4,CASTNRGTATNEKLFF,TGTGCCAGTACCAATAGGGGGACAGCAACTAATGAAAAACTGTTTTTT
TRBV28,TRBD1,.,TRBJ2-7,CASNGQGPYEQYF,TGTGCCAGCAACGGACAGGGCCCATACGAGCAGTACTTC
TRBV28,.,.,TRBJ1-6,CASSFNRDSPLHF,TGTGCCAGCAGTTTTAACAGAGATTCACCCCTCCACTTT
TRBV6-5,TRBD1,.,TRBJ2-5,CASRPGGQETQYF,TGTGCCAGCAGACCAGGGGGTCAAGAGACCCAGTACTTC
TRBV7-2,.,.,TRBJ2-7,CASSFSRGGDYEQYF,TGTGCCAGCAGCTTTTCCCGGGGCGGGGACTACGAGCAGTACTTC
TRBV6-1,TRBD2,.,TRBJ2-5,CASSEQLAGSAPVSDF,TGTGCCAGCAGTGAACAACTAGCGGGTTCCGCTCCGGTCTCCGACTTC
TRBV5-1,.,.,TRBJ2-5,CASSLLGVRETQYF,TGCGCCAGCAGCTTGCTGGGCGTCAGAGAGACCCAGTACTTC
TRBV6-4,.,.,TRBJ1-5,CASIGRQGGQPQHF,TGTGCCAGCATAGGCCGGCAGGGAGGTCAGCCCCAGCATTTT
TRBV29-1,.,.,TRBJ1-1,CSVETTGVTEAFF,TGCAGCGTTGAGACGACGGGGGTCACTGAAGCTTTCTTT
TRBV6-5,.,.,TRBJ2-3,CASLRDTRDTQYF,TGTGCCAGCCTGAGGGACACCCGAGACACGCAGTATTTT
TRBV28,TRBD1,.,TRBJ1-1,CASSTRQGDRAFF,TGTGCCAGCAGTACGAGACAGGGGGATCGGGCTTTCTTT
TRBV6-6,.,.,TRBJ1-6,CASSYSVNSPLHF,TGTGCCAGCAGTTACTCCGTTAATTCACCCCTCCACTTT
TRBV6-5,TRBD1,once,TRBJ2-5,CARGGTGDQETQYF,TGTGCCAGGGGGGGGACAGGGGACCAAGAGACCCAGTACTTC
TRBV2,.,.,TRBJ1-2,CASRGTGVGYTF,TGTGCCAGCAGGGGAACAGGAGTAGGCTACACCTTC
TRBV10-3,.,.,TRBJ1-1,CASGRAGDSEAFF,TGTGCCAGCGGGAGGGCTGGAGACTCTGAAGCTTTCTTT
TRBV28,.,.,TRBJ1-1,CASTTHSGRTEAFF,TGTGCCAGCACGACCCATTCGGGGAGGACTGAAGCTTTCTTT
TRBV3-1/TRBV3-2,.,.,TRBJ1-1,CASSPRVQGPEAFF,TGTGCCAGCAGCCCCCGGGTCCAGGGCCCTGAAGCTTTCTTT
TRBV12-3/TRBV12-4,.,.,TRBJ1-2,CASSPNRDGYTF,TGTGCCAGCAGTCCCAACAGGGACGGCTACACCTTC
TRBV28,.,.,TRBJ1-5,CASSFSGGGVPSNQPQHF,TGTGCCAGCAGTTTCTCCGGGGGTGGGGTCCCCAGCAATCAGCCCCAGCATTTT
TRBV5-4,.,.,TRBJ2-2,CASSLGSRGELFF,TGTGCCAGCAGCTTGGGCAGCAGGGGGGAGCTGTTTTTT
TRBV3-1/TRBV3-2,.,.,TRBJ2-7,CASSQGTDNRVGQYF,TGTGCCAGCAGCCAAGGGACAGATAATCGTGTCGGGCAGTACTTC
TRBV7-2,.,.,TRBJ1-6,CASSLEPNSPLHF,TGTGCCAGCAGCTTAGAGCCGAATTCACCCCTCCACTTT
TRBV5-1,.,.,TRBJ2-7,CASSLQGLSYEQYF,TGCGCCAGCAGCCTACAGGGTCTCTCCTACGAGCAGTACTTC
TRBV5-4,TRBD2,.,TRBJ2-7,CASSSSGGGPFYEQYF,TGTGCCAGCAGCTCGTCGGGGGGGGGACCCTTCTACGAGCAGTACTTC
TRBV5-5,TRBD1,.,TRBJ1-2,CASSLPTGLKDGYTF,TGTGCCAGCAGCCTACCGACAGGGCTTAAAGATGGCTACACCTTC
TRBV6-1,TRBD1,.,TRBJ1-3,CASSESGQGYTIYF,TGTGCCAGCAGTGAAAGCGGACAGGGATACACCATATATTTT
TRBV12-5,.,.,TRBJ1-2,CASGLLPSNYGYTF,TGTGCTAGTGGTTTGCTACCAAGTAACTATGGCTACACCTTC
TRBV9,.,.,TRBJ1-3,CASSVDQGGNTIYF,TGTGCCAGCAGCGTAGACCAGGGAGGAAACACCATATATTTT
TRBV7-9,TRBD1,few,TRBJ2-7,CASTPTGGASYEQYF,TGTGCCAGCACCCCGACAGGGGGTGCCTCCTACGAGCAGTACTTC
TRBV5-1,.,.,TRBJ2-2,CASSLAVGGGELFF,TGCGCCAGCAGCTTGGCCGTCGGAGGCGGGGAGCTGTTTTTT
TRBV24-1,TRBD1,.,TRBJ1-3,CAFRTGIYSGNTIYF,TGTGCCTTCAGGACAGGAATTTACTCTGGAAACACCATATATTTT
TRBV10-3,.,.,TRBJ1-3,CAISAGALSGNTIYF,TGTGCCATCAGTGCAGGGGCCCTCTCTGGAAACACCATATATTTT
TRBV2,TRBD1,.,TRBJ2-1,CASSEAGTGLLAAYNEQFF,TGTGCCAGCAGTGAAGCCGGGACAGGACTGCTTGCGGCCTACAATGAGCAGTTCTTC
TRBV19,.,.,TRBJ1-5,CASSMGGNQPQHF,TGTGCCAGTAGTATGGGGGGGAATCAGCCCCAGCATTTT
TRBV4-1,TRBD2,.,TRBJ2-3,CASSHGGGRGDTQYF,TGCGCCAGCAGCCACGGCGGGGGGCGAGGGGATACGCAGTATTTT
TRBV27,TRBD1,.,TRBJ2-7,CASSPQAGTGPSTYEQYF,TGTGCCAGCAGTCCTCAGGCCGGGACAGGGCCTTCGACCTACGAGCAGTACTTC
TRBV19,.,few,TRBJ1-3,CASSMKGPGNTIYF,TGTGCCAGTAGTATGAAGGGGCCTGGAAACACCATATATTTT
TRBV4-1,.,.,TRBJ2-5,CASSQDPGEETQYF,TGCGCCAGCAGCCAAGATCCGGGGGAAGAGACCCAGTACTTC
TRBV5-1,.,few,TRBJ2-1,CASSPPGGARNEQFF,TGCGCCAGCAGCCCCCCTGGGGGGGCGCGCAATGAGCAGTTCTTC
TRBV5-1,.,.,TRBJ2-5,CASSMDSRGLETQYF,TGCGCCAGCAGCATGGACAGCAGGGGTCTGGAGACCCAGTACTTC
TRBV5-6,TRBD1,.,TRBJ1-2,CASSARGVYGYTF,TGTGCCAGCAGCGCCAGGGGGGTGTATGGCTACACCTTC